One and the same sample provided the 15 T cell receptor beta chains below, sequenced in a study of T cell repertoires in cytomegalovirus infection. One entry per CDR3 protein, called by TCRdb with MiXCR from the reads. The table has about 320,000 distinct CDR3 sequences, 9% to 9.5% seen once; the top ten hold around 4.1%. Sequenced: PBMCs. The receptor source for this set is a human donor in good health (CMV status not recorded). Some clones in this sample may be carry-over from other donors' samples.

In regard to this clonotype: Since a much larger clone is just one base distant, this may be a read error. The rearrangement links TRBV28 to TRBJ2-7; TRBD2 is a possible D gene (5 bases). The CDR3 has 15 residues. Germline assignment: CDR1 MDHEN and CDR2 SYDVKM. The CDR3 loop is CARSLSGLESYEQYF. CDR3 coding DNA: TGTGCCAGAAGTTTATCCGGACTGGAGTCCTACGAGCAGTACTTC.

There are many counts of this clonotype. This sequence joins TRBV19 and TRBJ1-5, with unresolved D. The CDR3 loop spans 15 amino acids. Germline-derived CDR1 and CDR2 are LNHDA and SQIVND (reference sequence). The V end was cut by 6 bases, the J end by 0 bases, with 12 bases between. Here the CDR3 DNA reads TGTGCCAGTAGATCACAACAGAATAGCAATCAGCCCCAGCATTTT. It codes for CASRSQQNSNQPQHF.

The table lists this clonotype with a few counts. The V and J genes are TRBV6-2 or TRBV6-3 and TRBJ2-7, with D possibly being TRBD2 (5 bases). Germline V gene lookup returns CDR1 MNHEY and CDR2 SVGEGT. There are 14 residues in the CDR3. CDR3 in DNA: TGTGCTATAAGAGACCTGGGGAGTACTTACGAGCAGTACTTC. As protein: CAIRDLGSTYEQYF.

This clonotype was seen many times. The chain is built from TRBV20-1 and TRBJ1-2; D unclear. V dropped 1 base and J dropped 4 bases, with 16 bases sitting between them. Germline V gives CDR1 DFQATT, CDR2 SNEGSKA (reference sequence). The CDR3 length is 15 residues. In DNA form, the CDR3 reads TGCAGTGCTAGAGTATCGGACGGGCGTAGCTATGGCTACACCTTC. It yields the protein CSARVSDGRSYGYTF.

This clonotype was picked up many times. This chain links TRBV6-2 or TRBV6-3 with TRBJ2-1; possible D gene TRBD2, 6 bases. The ends were cut back, 1 base at V and 4 bases at J, with 14 bases in the middle. Germline lookup yields CDR1 MNHEY and CDR2 SVGEGT. The CDR3 extends over 16 amino acids. The CDR3 DNA sequence: TGTGCCAGCAGTTACTTCGGCGGGGTGTCATACAATGAGCAGTTCTTC. Its protein is CASSYFGGVSYNEQFF.

This clonotype was observed at least ten times. The CDR3, as DNA: TGTGCCAGCAGCTTAACCCAGAGACTAGCGGGGAGCTCCTACGAGCAGTACTTC. It specifies CASSLTQRLAGSSYEQYF. This chain links TRBV7-8 with TRBJ2-7; 11 nucleotides line up with TRBD2. With 2 bases clipped from V and 0 bases from J, the junction kept 9 bases outside the gene matches. This CDR3 contains 18 residues. Germline CDR1 is SGHVS and CDR2 is FQNEAQ.

This clonotype appeared a few times. The chain uses TRBV19 and TRBJ1-1, with D possibly TRBD1 on 6 matching bases. Looked up from germline, CDR1 is LNHDA and CDR2 is SQIVND (reference sequence). The CDR3 has 17 amino acids. Trimming left V 6 bases short and J 1 base short, with 21 bases between. CDR3 sequence: CASRYQSRGVGNTEAFF. CDR3 coding DNA: TGTGCCAGTAGGTACCAGTCCAGGGGCGTAGGGAACACTGAAGCTTTCTTT.

Only a few counts were recorded for this clonotype. V usage is TRBV6-1 and J usage is TRBJ2-7, with TRBD1 matching 8 bases. The J segment lost 7 bases and the V segment lost 8 bases, leaving 13 bases of the junction unmatched. CDR3 length: 14 amino acids. Germline V lookup: CDR1 MNHNS, CDR2 SASEGT. Written as DNA, the CDR3 is TGTGCCAGCGGGGGGACAGGACCCTCGGGGGAGCAGTACTTC. This encodes CASGGTGPSGEQYF.

This clonotype was detected many times. This chain uses TRBV7-9 with TRBJ2-4; tentative D call: TRBD1 (5 bases). Looked up from germline, CDR1 is SEHNR and CDR2 is FQNEAQ (reference sequence). This CDR3 region has 18 residues. V was cut by 5 bases and J by 0 bases, with 20 bases left in between. The CDR3 spells CASSPIRQGHLAKNIQYF. CDR3 DNA: TGTGCCAGCAGCCCTATACGGCAAGGACACCTAGCCAAAAACATTCAGTACTTC. Supplemented by reference TRBV7-9 and TRBJ2-4, the full variable domain reads DTGVSQNPRHKITKRGQNVTFRCDPISEHNRLYWYRQTLGQGPEFLTYFQNEAQLEKSRLLSDRFSAERPKGSFSTLEIQRTEQGDSAMYLCASSPIRQGHLAKNIQYFGAGTRLSVL.

The chain couples TRBV28 to TRBJ1-2; D unresolved. The V end was cut by 3 bases, the J end by 4 bases, with 6 bases between. The CDR3 length is 12 residues. CDR1 MDHEN and CDR2 SYDVKM come from the germline V gene. CDR3 nucleotide sequence: TGTGCCAGCAGTTTTTTAAGCTATGGCTACACCTTC. Residues: CASSFLSYGYTF.

V and J are TRBV24-1 and TRBJ2-3; a possible D gene is TRBD2 (6 bases). V was trimmed by 9 bases and J by 5 bases, leaving 20 bases between them. Germline V gene lookup returns CDR1 KGHDR and CDR2 SFDVKD. This CDR3 comprises 15 residues. CDR3 sequence (DNA): TGTGCCACCCCTTCGCGGGGTGATCGCGAAGATACGCAGTATTTT. Translated, it gives CATPSRGDREDTQYF.

V gene TRBV12-3 or TRBV12-4 combines with J gene TRBJ1-4; D is possibly TRBD1 (6 bases). The CDR3 sequence is 15 residues long. The V end lost 3 bases, the J end lost 6 bases, and 14 bases lay between the germline ends. The CDR3 is CASSFTGAQDEKLFF. The CDR3 DNA follows: TGTGCCAGCAGTTTCACGGGGGCTCAAGATGAAAAACTGTTTTTT.

Comment on this clonotype: One base away lies a much larger clone, so this may be a sequencing read error. In this CDR3 the conserved last residue, phenylalanine or tryptophan, is missing, so a read error is likely. This rearrangement joins TRBV12-3 or TRBV12-4 to TRBJ1-2, with D unclear. Trimming took off 8 bases at V and 6 bases at J, with 16 bases between the two ends. The CDR3 contains 13 residues. CDR3 sequence reads: CASGGISGHGYTL. DNA of the CDR3: TGTGCCAGCGGCGGGATTTCAGGCCATGGCTACACCTTA.

This clonotype has more than one count but fewer than ten. The rearrangement uses TRBV7-6 and TRBJ2-7; 11 bases align to TRBD1. CDR3 size: 15 residues. With 5 bases clipped from V and 3 bases from J, the junction kept 6 bases outside the gene matches. Germline V lookup: CDR1 SGHVS, CDR2 FNYEAQ. In DNA form, the CDR3 reads TGTGCCAGCAGCCCAGGACAGGGGGCCCTCTACGAGCAGTACTTC. It yields the protein CASSPGQGALYEQYF.

The CDR3 is CASSLPGQSHNEQFF. The CDR3 DNA follows: TGTGCCAGCAGCTTACCGGGACAGAGCCACAATGAGCAGTTCTTC. The chain uses TRBV5-6 and TRBJ2-1, with 7 bases identical to TRBD1. Germline assignment: CDR1 SGHDT and CDR2 YYEEEE. This CDR3 comprises 15 residues. The ends lost 2 bases at V and 5 bases at J; junction bases unmatched: 7.